One sample yielded the 12 T cell receptor beta chains listed below, sequenced in a study of T cell changes during pregnancy in multiple sclerosis. Clones were sequenced by immunoSEQ multiplex PCR, and TCRdb holds only the in-frame ones, with some missing. This table has more than 70,000 clones, around 94% appearing once. The sample consisted of peripheral blood, taken before pregnancy. These receptor sequences come from a female donor with multiple sclerosis, enrolled in a pregnancy study.

The table lists this clone with a count of one. The gene calls are TRBV19 and TRBJ1-5; TRBD1 matches 8 bases. The CDR3 length is 15 residues. The junction had 6 bases not matched to a gene; V was cut back by 6 bases and J by 2 bases. Germline V lookup: CDR1 LNHDA, CDR2 SQIVND (reference sequence). This chain's CDR3 is CASSVSGGGNQPQHF. CDR3 in DNA: TGTGCCAGTAGCGTGTCAGGGGGCGGCAATCAGCCCCAGCATTTT.

The V call is TRBV9, the J call TRBJ2-7, with 9 bases that match TRBD2. The CDR3 contains 14 residues. The V gene end was trimmed by 4 bases and the J gene end by 0 bases; junction bases not matched to a gene: 2. Germline V CDR1 and CDR2: SGDLS, YYNGEE. The chain's CDR3 is CASSFSGSSYEQYF. The CDR3 coding sequence is TGTGCCAGCAGCTTTAGCGGGAGCTCCTACGAGCAGTACTTC.

The CDR3 protein is CASSPLRRHTGELFF. The CDR3 nucleotides are TGTGCCAGCAGCCCGCTCCGGCGGCACACCGGGGAGCTGTTTTTT. This rearrangement joins TRBV6-5 to TRBJ2-2; D uncertain. Germline CDR1 MNHEY, CDR2 SVGAGI. This CDR3 comprises 15 residues. Deletions cut 6 bases from V and 3 bases from J, with 14 bases between.

The V gene is TRBV28, the J gene TRBJ1-1, with 7 positions matching TRBD1. The CDR3 extends over 13 amino acids. V was pared by 7 bases and J by 7 bases, with 9 bases of the junction left unmatched. The germline CDR1 and CDR2 sequences are MDHEN and SYDVKM. The CDR3 bases are TGTGCCAGCAAACTACTAGGGGGCGGTGAAGCTTTCTTT. Encoded protein: CASKLLGGGEAFF.

This clone has more than one count but fewer than ten. In nucleotides, the CDR3 is TGTGCCAGCAGCGTCAATTCGGTCACCGGGGAGCTGTTTTTT. Its protein product is CASSVNSVTGELFF. V is TRBV6-4 and J is TRBJ2-2; D is ambiguous. Trimming stripped 6 bases from V and 4 bases from J, with 12 bases between. Looked up from germline, CDR1 is MRHNA and CDR2 is SNTAGT. The CDR3 spans 14 residues.

J is TRBJ2-7 and V is TRBV5-1, with TRBD2 matching over 9 bases. Germline V gene data show CDR1 as SGHRS and CDR2 as YFSETQ. V shed 4 bases, J shed 5 bases, and the junction held 13 bases outside the gene matches. The CDR3 runs to 16 residues. The CDR3 sequence: CASSDLLAGESHEQYF. CDR3 nucleotides: TGCGCCAGCAGCGATTTATTAGCGGGAGAGTCCCACGAGCAGTACTTC.

This sequence joins TRBV13 and TRBJ2-1; TRBD2 matches at 8 bases. CDR3 length: 14 amino acids. J was trimmed by 5 bases and V by 6 bases; bases with no gene match: 6. Germline V CDR1 and CDR2: PRHDT, FYEKMQ (reference sequence). The CDR3 spells CASRRLANNNEQFF. The CDR3 DNA follows: TGTGCCAGCAGAAGACTAGCGAACAACAATGAGCAGTTCTTC. Full variable domain (outside the CDR3, taken from reference TRBV13 and TRBJ2-1): AAGVIQSPRHLIKEKRETATLKCYPIPRHDTVYWYQQGPGQDPQFLISFYEKMQSDKGSIPDRFSAQQFSDYHSELNMSSLELGDSALYFCASRRLANNNEQFFGPGTRLTVL.

In its sample, this clone was seen once. The chain combines TRBV10-3 with TRBJ2-1, with D perhaps TRBD1 (6 bases). Germline V gene sequence: CDR1 ENHRY, CDR2 SYGVKD. Between the trimmed V and J ends, which lost 8 bases and 4 bases, there was a span of 15 bases. The CDR3 is 14 amino acids. The CDR3 sequence: CAIRQEGGYNEQFF. The CDR3, as DNA: TGTGCCATCCGCCAGGAAGGGGGATACAATGAGCAGTTCTTC.

J is TRBJ2-7 and V is TRBV7-9; 7 bases line up with TRBD1. V lost 2 bases to trimming and J lost 2 bases; unmatched junction nucleotides: 6. CDR3 length equals 15 residues. Germline assignment: CDR1 SEHNR and CDR2 FQNEAQ (reference sequence). The CDR3 region is CASSLSGQGAYEQYF. The DNA for the CDR3 is TGTGCCAGCAGCTTAAGCGGCCAGGGGGCCTACGAGCAGTACTTC.

The rearrangement joins TRBV7-3 to TRBJ2-3; no firm D call. Germline CDR1 is SGHTA and CDR2 is FQGTGA. This CDR3 region has 13 residues. The ends were cut back, 5 bases at V and 5 bases at J, with 11 bases in the middle. The CDR3 region is CASSQILEDTQYF. In DNA, the CDR3 is TGTGCCAGCAGCCAAATCCTAGAAGATACGCAGTATTTT.

The V call is TRBV7-3, the J call TRBJ2-7; TRBD2 is a possible D gene (6 bases). Trimming took 5 bases from V and 6 from J, leaving 14 bases between them. The germline gives CDR1 SGHTA, CDR2 FQGTGA. The CDR3 sequence is 13 residues long. DNA of the CDR3: TGTGCCAGCAGCCCAGCGGGTACGGGCGAGCAGTACTTC. It yields the protein CASSPAGTGEQYF.

The chain is built from TRBV5-1 and TRBJ1-5; TRBD1 matches at 9 bases. Germline trimming cut 4 bases from V and 5 bases from J; bases unmatched to any gene: 4. In germline, CDR1 is SGHRS, CDR2 YFSETQ. This CDR3 spans 14 amino acids. The CDR3 sequence: CASSVGQGDQPQHF. CDR3 nucleotide sequence: TGCGCCAGCAGCGTGGGACAGGGAGATCAGCCCCAGCATTTT.